This record covers a single T cell receptor beta chain. This sample is part of a study of beta chain features in type 1 diabetes. The junction had 9 bases not matched to a gene; V was cut back by 5 bases and J by 4 bases. The CDR3 runs 15 residues. CDR1 and CDR2 (germline): SGHTA, FQGNSA. Reverse transcription of all isolated RNA meant that expressed TCRB transcripts were sequenced. The data were produced by immunoSEQ multiplex PCR, yet TCRdb's version contains in-frame clones alone and is incomplete. The data show approximately 150,000 clones, with 9% to 10% seen just once and approximately 2.3% held by the top ten.

The genes are TRBV7-2 and TRBJ1-2; TRBD1 aligns across 8 bases. The sample taken for sequencing was central memory CD4+ T cells from blood. This receptor was identified in a woman under 30 in good health. CDR3 nucleotides: TGTGCCAGCAGCCTCTCGGACAGGGCGGGCTATGGCTACACCTTC. Its protein product is CASSLSDRAGYGYTF.